This TCR beta chain was identified during a study of blood T cells in healthy people across ages. Each donor supplied around 10 milliliters of peripheral blood. Points on this clonotype: The target antigen is unknown.

This CDR3 is built from 15 residues. V lost 1 base and J 2 bases, leaving 12 bases between the germline ends. CDR1 is LGHNA and CDR2 is YNFKEQ in the germline V gene. Next came a second PCR, run for roughly 6 to 11 cycles, which used a sample-barcoded 5' primer along with a J-beta primer mix. TCRdb reprocessed the 5' RACE reads via MiXCR and lists one record per CDR3 protein. The sample contains 700,000 to 950,000 distinct CDR3 sequences, roughly two fifths of which appear only once. Findings and limits, study-wide: Samples with more naive T cells showed higher observed beta diversity.

Sequencing was carried out using blood. The chain links TRBV4-2 to TRBJ2-7; D unresolved. The clonotype comes from a woman in her sixties in good health. CDR3 in DNA: TGTGCCAGCAGCCAAGGAGTACCCTATCCCTACGAGCAGTACTTC. Encoded protein: CASSQGVPYPYEQYF.